Listed here are 9 T cell receptor beta chains from one sample, sequenced in a study of blood T cell repertoires in COVID-19. The assay was immunoSEQ multiplex PCR, and TCRdb's table has in-frame clones only and misses some. This table holds under 250,000 clones, around four fifths found once. The sequencing input was peripheral blood. The receptors were sampled from a woman aged 70 to 79 with active or convalescent COVID-19.

The CDR3 DNA sequence: TGTGCCAGCAGCTGGGGGACAGGGGGCTCCTACGAGCAGTACTTC. This codes for CASSWGTGGSYEQYF. The chain links TRBV7-2 to TRBJ2-7, with 11 bases aligning to TRBD1. Germline V lookup: CDR1 SGHTA, CDR2 FQGNSA. The CDR3 covers 15 residues. Trimming cost V 4 bases and J 0 bases; bases outside gene matches: 2.

J is TRBJ1-1 and V is TRBV30; TRBD1 aligns across 7 bases. This CDR3 comprises 13 residues. V shed 4 bases, J shed 1 base, and the junction held 3 bases outside the gene matches. Germline-derived CDR1 and CDR2 are GTSNPN and SVGIG (reference sequence). The DNA for the CDR3 is TGTGCCTGGAATGGACAGGCGAACACTGAAGCTTTCTTT. Residues: CAWNGQANTEAFF.

A note on this clone: The sample holds other DNA sequences that translate to the same CDR3. The genes are TRBV11-2 and TRBJ2-7, with 8 bases aligning to TRBD2. This CDR3 comprises 11 residues. CDR1 SGHAT and CDR2 FQNNGV come from the germline V gene. After removal of 5 bases from V and 6 bases from J, the junction contained 0 bases not matched to a gene. CDR3 sequence reads: CASSRGGEQYF. The CDR3 coding sequence is TGTGCCAGCAGCCGGGGGGGCGAGCAGTACTTC.

The rearrangement joins TRBV3-1 (or the pseudogene TRBV3-2) to TRBJ2-1; 10 nucleotides align to TRBD2. Germline V gene sequence: CDR1 LGHDT, CDR2 YNNKEL (reference sequence). The CDR3 length is 15 residues. The junction had 4 bases not matched to a gene; V was cut back by 0 bases and J by 8 bases. This CDR3 reads CASSQDKLAGDEQFF. The CDR3 DNA reads as TGTGCCAGCAGCCAAGATAAGCTAGCGGGGGATGAGCAGTTCTTC.

This chain connects TRBV6-5 to TRBJ1-5; tentatively, D is TRBD1 (6 bases). Trimming removed 10 bases from V and 0 bases from J, with 16 bases in between. This CDR3 contains 15 residues. CDR1 and CDR2 from the germline V gene are MNHEY and SVGAGI. The DNA for the CDR3 is TGTGCCACCCGCGAGGGGGTATATAGCAATCAGCCCCAGCATTTT. Protein product: CATREGVYSNQPQHF.

The gene calls are TRBV28 and TRBJ1-1, with 7 positions matching TRBD1. The CDR3 is 14 amino acids. Germline-derived CDR1 and CDR2 are MDHEN and SYDVKM. Unmatched junction bases numbered 4, after V lost 2 bases and J lost 4 bases. In DNA, the CDR3 is TGTGCCAGCAGTTTACGAGACAGGGTCACTGAAGCTTTCTTT. This translates into CASSLRDRVTEAFF.

The chain's CDR3 is CASSYSRAGVATNEQFF. For the CDR3, the DNA is TGTGCCAGCAGTTACTCGAGAGCGGGGGTGGCCACCAATGAGCAGTTCTTC. The chain combines TRBV6-2 or TRBV6-3 with TRBJ2-1, with 8 bases aligning to TRBD2. The germline V gene has CDR1 MNHEY and CDR2 SVGEGT. The CDR3 loop spans 17 amino acids. V was pared by 0 bases and J by 6 bases, with 10 bases of the junction left unmatched.

The rearrangement joins TRBV28 to TRBJ1-2; 8 positions agree with TRBD1. Per germline, CDR1 MDHEN and CDR2 SYDVKM. The V and J ends lost 4 bases and 4 bases, in that order; junction bases with no gene match: 8. The CDR3 length is 15 residues. CDR3 amino acids: CASSSMGQELYGYTF. The CDR3 DNA follows: TGTGCCAGCAGTTCTATGGGACAGGAGCTCTATGGCTACACCTTC.

Only a few counts were recorded for this clone. V is TRBV19 and J is TRBJ2-7, with a tentative D call TRBD1 (5 bases). Germline V gene lookup returns CDR1 LNHDA and CDR2 SQIVND (reference sequence). There are 14 residues in the CDR3. V was cut by 5 bases and J by 2 bases, with 13 bases left in between. The CDR3 here is CASSSFGRAYEQYF. Here the CDR3 DNA reads TGTGCCAGTAGTTCCTTTGGCAGGGCCTACGAGCAGTACTTC.